The clone carrying this T cell receptor (beta chain) was seen a handful of times. The data were produced by immunoSEQ multiplex PCR, yet TCRdb's version contains in-frame clones alone and is incomplete. The table includes approximately 1.9 million clones, roughly 95% detected once. This sample was included in a study of shared clonotypes between healthy human individuals. Only CD45RO-negative cells positively selected for CCR7 counted as naive CD8 cells, so terminally differentiated effector memory CD45RA+ cells were excluded. Material for sequencing was naive CD8+ T cells from PBMCs. This TCR came from a man between 18 and 35 years old in good health. Some clones in this sample may be carry-over from other donors' samples.

In DNA form, the CDR3 reads TGTGCCAGTAGTACCCGTAGCGGAAACTACGAGCAGTACTTC. This sequence encodes CASSTRSGNYEQYF. The V call is TRBV19, the J call TRBJ2-7, with TRBD2 as a possible D gene (6 bases). CDR3 size: 14 residues. CDR1 and CDR2 (germline): LNHDA, SQIVND (reference sequence). Between the trimmed V and J ends, which lost 4 bases and 3 bases, there was a span of 13 bases.